The sample holds a few counts of the clone carrying this T cell receptor beta chain. Its target is not known. These data are taken from a study of early T cells in non-severe SARS-CoV-2 infection. Study as a whole: The study sequenced bulk RNA from unsorted whole blood, with chains unpaired. General study points: In VDJdb matching, anti-spike CD8 responses were favored while private and CD4 specificities went missing.

Attached unique molecular identifiers marked individual cDNA molecules. MiXCR, applied by TCRdb to the 5' RACE reads, yields one record per CDR3 protein. The sample has tens of thousands of distinct CDR3 sequences; 12% are singletons. Trimming removed 1 base from V and 8 bases from J; junction bases left unmatched: 4. Germline loops: CDR1 SGHRS, CDR2 YFSETQ. The CDR3 is 15 amino acids. The TCR was taken from an adult who was a healthcare worker with PCR-confirmed SARS-CoV-2 infection or an uninfected control (not recorded which). The sequencing input was whole blood. This rearrangement joins TRBV5-1 to TRBJ2-1; 12 bases line up with TRBD2. The CDR3 reads CASSLMTSGRYEQFF. As DNA, the CDR3 is TGCGCCAGCAGCTTGATGACTAGCGGGAGATATGAGCAGTTCTTC.